The 20 T cell receptor beta chains in this list originate from one sample, sequenced in a study of T cell repertoires in cytomegalovirus infection (dated by TCRdb to about 2019). TCRdb names Illumina HiSeq 1500 as the instrument used. The public reads were reanalyzed by TCRdb: fastp trimming at Q25, MiXCR alignment, in-frame beta chains only. Entries are consolidated by CDR3 protein sequence, retaining the most common genes and DNA. This sample has 680,000 or so distinct CDR3 sequences in its table, and 35% to 40% of those were observed once. Of the sample, around 2.6% falls within the top ten clones. Sequencing was done on a sample of PBMCs. The origin of the receptors is a human donor in good health (CMV status not recorded). Some clones in this sample may be carry-over from other donors' samples.

The rearrangement links TRBV12-3 or TRBV12-4 to TRBJ2-4, with D possibly TRBD1 on 6 matching bases. Between the trimmed V and J ends, which lost 2 bases and 9 bases, there was a span of 11 bases. The CDR3 spans 13 residues. CDR3 DNA sequence: TGTGCCAGCAGTTTAAGAGGGACACCCATTCAGTACTTC. Protein product: CASSLRGTPIQYF.

This clonotype was seen a few times. CDR3 DNA: TGCAGTGCTAGAGTAGGCTTACAGCCGGGGGAGACCCAGTACTTC. Translating it yields CSARVGLQPGETQYF. V and J are TRBV20-1 and TRBJ2-5; D perhaps matches TRBD2 (5 bases). V shed 1 base and J shed 5 bases, with 17 bases lying between them. The CDR3 contains 15 residues. Germline V gene sequence: CDR1 DFQATT, CDR2 SNEGSKA (reference sequence).

At least ten counts were recorded for this clonotype. The junction and the germline gene differ at one end; a read error may be behind it. V and J are TRBV7-7 and TRBJ2-5; D not resolved. The germline gives CDR1 SSHAT, CDR2 FNYEAQ (reference sequence). The CDR3 runs 13 residues. The CDR3 sequence is CASSLGQAETQYF. The CDR3 region has the DNA TGTGCTAGCAGCTTAGGTCAGGCGGAGACCCAGTACTTC.

This clonotype occurred a few times. The chain carries TRBV9 and TRBJ1-6; 10 bases fit TRBD1. The junction had 4 bases not matched to a gene; V was cut back by 3 bases and J by 10 bases. This CDR3 is built from 14 residues. Germline V CDR1 and CDR2: SGDLS, YYNGEE. CDR3 loop: CASSATGGRSPLHF. CDR3 nucleotides: TGTGCCAGCAGCGCGACAGGGGGCAGATCACCCCTCCACTTT.

The rearrangement links TRBV19 to TRBJ1-1, with D possibly TRBD1 on 5 matching bases. The CDR3 runs to 14 residues. V dropped 11 bases and J dropped 2 bases, with 18 bases sitting between them. Germline loops: CDR1 LNHDA, CDR2 SQIVND (reference sequence). The CDR3 bases are TGTGCCGGTACCAGGGTGAGAACCAACACTGAAGCTTTCTTT. Translation gives CAGTRVRTNTEAFF.

A word on this clonotype: The germline gene is not matched at one end of the junction; a read error may be the cause. The chain couples TRBV28 to TRBJ2-1; a possible D gene is TRBD1 (6 bases). Germline V gene lookup returns CDR1 MDHEN and CDR2 SYDVKM. The CDR3 spans 14 residues. CDR3 loop: CANSFGNEGDKQFF. For the CDR3, the DNA is TGTGCCAACAGTTTTGGGAATGAGGGGGATAAGCAGTTCTTC. Supplemented by reference TRBV28 and TRBJ2-1, the full variable domain reads DVKVTQSSRYLVKRTGEKVFLECVQDMDHENMFWYRQDPGLGLRLIYFSYDVKMKEKGDIPEGYSVSREKKERFSLILESASTNQTSMYLCANSFGNEGDKQFFGPGTRLTVL.

This clonotype appeared a few times. The CDR3 nucleotides read TGTGCCAGCACCGCAACAGGGTCAAGTCAGCCCCAGCATTTT. Protein product: CASTATGSSQPQHF. The chain recombines TRBV12-3 or TRBV12-4 with TRBJ1-5; D is possibly TRBD1 (6 bases). Between the trimmed V and J ends, which lost 7 bases and 6 bases, there was a span of 16 bases. The CDR3 sequence is 14 residues long.

The rearrangement uses TRBV28 and TRBJ2-3, with TRBD2 matching 7 bases. Germline V lookup: CDR1 MDHEN, CDR2 SYDVKM. The CDR3 runs to 15 residues. Germline trimming cut 6 bases from V and 3 bases from J; bases unmatched to any gene: 9. For the CDR3, the DNA is TGTGCCAGCAGCACCTTGGGGGGGGGGACAGATACGCAGTATTTT. Translation: CASSTLGGGTDTQYF. Variable domain in full (rest from reference TRBV28 and TRBJ2-3): DVKVTQSSRYLVKRTGEKVFLECVQDMDHENMFWYRQDPGLGLRLIYFSYDVKMKEKGDIPEGYSVSREKKERFSLILESASTNQTSMYLCASSTLGGGTDTQYFGPGTRLTVL.

The rearrangement links TRBV14 to TRBJ2-7; D is perhaps TRBD2 (6 bases). The germline V gene encodes CDR1 SGHDN and CDR2 FVKESK. The ends were cut back, 4 bases at V and 3 bases at J, with 10 bases in the middle. The CDR3 loop spans 13 amino acids. The CDR3 region is CASSPGTYYEQYF. The DNA for the CDR3 is TGTGCCAGCAGCCCCGGGACTTACTACGAGCAGTACTTC.

This clonotype was recorded a few times. This chain joins TRBV4-2 and TRBJ1-4, with D perhaps matching TRBD1 (5 bases). This CDR3 contains 20 residues. CDR1 is LGHNA, CDR2 YNFKEQ, per germline. Trimming took off 2 bases at V and 5 bases at J, with 27 bases between the two ends. CDR3 in amino acids: CASSQNPVASTGTENEKLFF. CDR3 sequence (DNA): TGTGCCAGCAGCCAAAATCCGGTCGCATCTACCGGGACGGAAAATGAAAAACTGTTTTTT.

CDR3 region: CASSWTTTSYNEQFF. In DNA form, the CDR3 reads TGCGCCAGCAGCTGGACGACAACTTCCTACAATGAGCAGTTCTTC. This sequence joins TRBV5-1 and TRBJ2-1; D remains unclear. This CDR3 comprises 15 residues. Per the germline V gene, CDR1 is SGHRS and CDR2 is YFSETQ. Trimming pared 3 bases from V and 1 base from J, leaving 11 bases between.

The count of this clonotype is one. This rearrangement joins TRBV5-6 to TRBJ2-7; 7 bases line up with TRBD1. There are 13 residues in the CDR3. The germline V gene has CDR1 SGHDT and CDR2 YYEEEE. Trimming took 2 bases from V and 6 from J; bases not matched to a gene: 5. The CDR3 loop is CASSFKDRSEQYF. The CDR3 region has the DNA TGTGCCAGCAGCTTTAAGGACAGGAGCGAGCAGTACTTC.

Remarks on this clonotype: Being one base from a much bigger clone, this may be a read error. V usage is TRBV4-1 and J usage is TRBJ1-1; D remains ambiguous. V lost 4 bases and J 1 base, leaving 13 bases between the germline ends. CDR1 and CDR2 (germline): MGHRA, YSYEKL. This CDR3 is built from 15 residues. The CDR3: CASSPPASGNTEAFF. CDR3 sequence (DNA): TGCGCCAGCAGCCCACCCGCGTCGGGGAACACTGAAGCTTTCTTT.

As concerns this clonotype: One junction end does not reproduce the germline sequence, and a read error may be involved. The chain has TRBV12-3 or TRBV12-4 and TRBJ1-5; possibly TRBD1 for D (6 bases). The CDR3 is made up of 13 amino acids. The CDR3 sequence: CDSSRTANQPQHF. In DNA form, the CDR3 reads TGTGACAGCAGTCGGACAGCCAATCAGCCCCAGCATTTT.

The rearrangement uses TRBV20-1 and TRBJ2-3, with D possibly TRBD2 on 5 matching bases. Germline V gene lookup returns CDR1 DFQATT and CDR2 SNEGSKA (reference sequence). V dropped 1 base and J dropped 6 bases, with 8 bases sitting between them. The CDR3 sequence is 12 residues long. CDR3 sequence reads: CSARVGADTQYF. CDR3 DNA: TGCAGTGCTAGAGTGGGAGCCGATACGCAGTATTTT.

The chain joins TRBV10-3 to TRBJ2-3; D may be TRBD2 (6 bases). The CDR3 is 14 residues long. Trimming shortened V by 10 bases and J by 1 base, and 15 bases separated the two germline ends. Germline V gives CDR1 ENHRY, CDR2 SYGVKD. The DNA for the CDR3 is TGTGCCACCCAGCGGGTAACCGGCACAGATACGCAGTATTTT. Its protein is CATQRVTGTDTQYF.

As to this clonotype: Here the CDR3 omits its conserved ending phenylalanine or tryptophan, so a read error is the likely source. The chain carries TRBV6-5 and TRBJ2-6; 7 bases line up with TRBD1. Germline lookup yields CDR1 MNHEY and CDR2 SVGAGI. The CDR3 covers 19 residues. With V trimmed by 8 bases and J by 0 bases, 16 bases remained unmatched. CDR3 DNA sequence: TGTGCCAGCCTGGGATTTCCGGGACAGACAGGCTCTGGGGCCAACGTCCTGACTTTA. Protein sequence: CASLGFPGQTGSGANVLTL.

The chain is built from TRBV11-3 and TRBJ1-1, with D unclear. Germline CDR1 reads SGHNT; CDR2 reads YENEEA. The V and J ends lost 5 bases and 3 bases respectively, with 10 bases between them. The CDR3 is 13 residues long. CDR3 nucleotide sequence: TGTGCCAGCAGCGTTGGGAGTGACACTGAAGCTTTCTTT. Protein: CASSVGSDTEAFF.

V and J are TRBV28 and TRBJ2-7; D call uncertain. CDR3 length equals 14 residues. V was trimmed by 3 bases and J by 3 bases, leaving 12 bases between them. The V gene's germline CDR1 is MDHEN and CDR2 SYDVKM. CDR3 protein: CASSFLAGSYEQYF. The CDR3 DNA reads TGTGCCAGCAGTTTTCTGGCAGGCAGCTACGAGCAGTACTTC.

The rearrangement uses TRBV6-6 and TRBJ1-1; D not resolved. The V end was cut by 2 bases, the J end by 6 bases, with 10 bases between. The CDR3 consists of 13 residues. The germline V gene has CDR1 MNHNY and CDR2 SVGAGI (reference sequence). The CDR3 region is CASSYVLGPEAFF. The CDR3 DNA reads as TGTGCCAGCAGTTACGTACTTGGACCTGAAGCTTTCTTT.